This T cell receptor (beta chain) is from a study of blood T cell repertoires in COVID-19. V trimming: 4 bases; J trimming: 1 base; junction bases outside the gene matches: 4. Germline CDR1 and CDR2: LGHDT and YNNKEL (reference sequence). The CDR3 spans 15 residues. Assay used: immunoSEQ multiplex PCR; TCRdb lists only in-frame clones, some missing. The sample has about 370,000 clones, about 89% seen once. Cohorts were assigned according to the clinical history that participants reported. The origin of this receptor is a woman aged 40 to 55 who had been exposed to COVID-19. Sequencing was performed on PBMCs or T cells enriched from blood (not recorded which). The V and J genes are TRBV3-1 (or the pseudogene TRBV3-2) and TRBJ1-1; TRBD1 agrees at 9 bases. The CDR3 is CASSPLDRGNTEAFF. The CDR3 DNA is TGTGCCAGCAGCCCATTGGACAGGGGGAACACTGAAGCTTTCTTT.